This T cell receptor (beta chain) was captured in a study of blood T cell repertoires in COVID-19. How the authors handled the data: Nucleated cell counts were estimated from reference gene primer amplification. The data were produced by immunoSEQ multiplex PCR, yet TCRdb's version contains in-frame clones alone and is incomplete. V and J calls and clone size are copied from that table; D and trimming were computed from the DNA. The sample consists of around 120,000 clones, about nine tenths of them appearing once. V shed 5 bases and J shed 6 bases, with 14 bases lying between them. This CDR3 spans 14 amino acids. Germline V CDR1 and CDR2: LNHDA, SQIVND (reference sequence).

The TCR comes from a man in his sixties with COVID-19, enrolled during active disease. The rearrangement joins TRBV19 to TRBJ1-5; perhaps TRBD1 as D (5 bases). The sequenced sample was peripheral blood. CDR3 sequence: CASSPGPGGQPQHF. CDR3 in DNA: TGTGCCAGTAGTCCGGGACCGGGGGGTCAGCCCCAGCATTTT.